This note documents a single TCR beta chain sequence. The data belong to a study of stem cell transplantation in POMP-related autoinflammatory disease. The table came from immunoSEQ multiplex PCR; TCRdb's copy has only in-frame clones and leaves some out. The table lists roughly 70,000 clones, roughly 90% of them singletons. The V gene's germline CDR1 is SGHDT and CDR2 YYEEEE. The CDR3 contains 14 residues. V lost 0 bases, J lost 1 base, and 7 bases lay in between. This rearrangement joins TRBV5-6 to TRBJ2-5; no definite D call. This sample comprised CD4+ T cells from PBMCs, obtained after stem cell transplantation. The clonotype originates from a human patient with POMP-related autoinflammation and immune dysregulation (PRAID). The graft donor may account for some of the T cells. The CDR3 coding sequence is TGTGCCAGCAGCTTGGGGGCAGTCCAAGAGACCCAGTACTTC. Protein: CASSLGAVQETQYF.